One sample yielded the 23 T cell receptor beta chains listed below, sequenced in a study of technical replicates of blood from several donors. Using immunoSEQ multiplex PCR, the repertoire was profiled, and TCRdb retains in-frame clones only, with some absent. This repertoire shows tens of thousands of clones, roughly 89% found once; its top ten account for around 0.37%. Sequenced: T cells isolated from PBMCs. These receptors originate from a human donor in good health.

The V gene is TRBV29-1, the J gene TRBJ2-3; no reliable D call. Trimming cost V 4 bases and J 3 bases, with 5 bases left between them. CDR1 and CDR2 (germline): SQVTM, ANQGSEA. The CDR3 is 11 residues long. The CDR3 DNA follows: TGCAGCGTTGGTCGGACAGATACGCAGTATTTT. Translation gives CSVGRTDTQYF.

This clone was seen only once. The chain has TRBV6-5 and TRBJ2-2, with a tentative D call TRBD2 (6 bases). This CDR3 spans 13 amino acids. V was clipped by 8 bases and J by 1 base, with 8 bases between them. Germline V CDR1 and CDR2: MNHEY, SVGAGI. CDR3 amino acids: CASFSGNTGELFF. In DNA, the CDR3 is TGTGCCAGCTTTAGCGGGAACACCGGGGAGCTGTTTTTT.

The chain joins TRBV15 to TRBJ1-4; D is unclear. Germline values: CDR1 LNHNV, CDR2 YYDKDF (reference sequence). The CDR3 runs 14 residues. V lost 0 bases, J lost 5 bases, and 7 bases lay in between. This chain's CDR3 is CATSRDWPNEKLFF. CDR3 sequence (DNA): TGTGCCACCAGCAGAGACTGGCCGAATGAAAAACTGTTTTTT.

The chain recombines TRBV4-2 with TRBJ2-1; D perhaps matches TRBD2 (5 bases). CDR1 LGHNA and CDR2 YNFKEQ come from the germline V gene. The CDR3 length is 14 residues. Deletions cut 5 bases from V and 3 bases from J, with 11 bases between. In nucleotides, the CDR3 is TGTGCCAGCAGCTACGGACTGGACTACAATGAGCAGTTCTTC. Amino acid sequence: CASSYGLDYNEQFF.

The rearrangement links TRBV5-1 to TRBJ1-1; no definite D call. Per germline, CDR1 SGHRS and CDR2 YFSETQ. V was trimmed by 1 base and J by 0 bases, leaving 7 bases between them. The CDR3 covers 14 residues. In DNA, the CDR3 is TGCGCCAGCAGCTTGACGAACATGAACACTGAAGCTTTCTTT. Protein sequence: CASSLTNMNTEAFF.

The chain recombines TRBV7-3 with TRBJ2-2, with 12 bases identical to TRBD2. CDR3 length: 16 residues. The J segment lost 3 bases and the V segment lost 5 bases, leaving 4 bases of the junction unmatched. Germline CDR1 reads SGHTA; CDR2 reads FQGTGA. The CDR3 region has the DNA TGTGCCAGCAGCCGGACTAGCGGGATTCACACCGGGGAGCTGTTTTTT. Encoded protein: CASSRTSGIHTGELFF.

The V gene is TRBV30, the J gene TRBJ1-3; maybe TRBD1 (6 bases). This CDR3 spans 12 amino acids. Germline loops: CDR1 GTSNPN, CDR2 SVGIG (reference sequence). The germline V and J ends were trimmed by 4 bases and 4 bases, with 8 bases remaining between them. CDR3 sequence: CAWTGQGNTIYF. Here the CDR3 DNA reads TGTGCCTGGACCGGACAGGGAAACACCATATATTTT.

This rearrangement joins TRBV9 to TRBJ2-7; 10 bases are shared with TRBD2. This CDR3 is 15 amino acids long. The germline V gene has CDR1 SGDLS and CDR2 YYNGEE. V lost 5 bases to trimming and J lost 0 bases; unmatched junction nucleotides: 5. The CDR3 nucleotides are TGTGCCAGCAGTGAAGGACTAGCGGACTCCTACGAGCAGTACTTC. Its protein is CASSEGLADSYEQYF.

V usage is TRBV2 and J usage is TRBJ2-7; D might be TRBD1 (6 bases). The CDR3 covers 13 residues. The germline V gene has CDR1 SNHLY and CDR2 FYNNEI. Between the trimmed V and J ends, which lost 4 bases and 3 bases, there was a span of 10 bases. CDR3 residues: CASSGRGGYEQYF. In nucleotides, the CDR3 is TGTGCCAGCAGTGGGAGAGGGGGCTACGAGCAGTACTTC.

The chain uses TRBV7-9 and TRBJ2-7; possibly TRBD1 for D (6 bases). The CDR3 extends over 17 amino acids. In germline, CDR1 is SEHNR, CDR2 FQNEAQ (reference sequence). V dropped 5 bases and J dropped 3 bases, with 23 bases sitting between them. The CDR3: CASSQGLTGLIGYEQYF. As DNA, the CDR3 is TGTGCCAGCAGCCAGGGGCTTACAGGGCTTATTGGCTACGAGCAGTACTTC.

This clone was observed a handful of times. The chain couples TRBV19 to TRBJ1-2; weak D call: TRBD1 (5 bases). Per the germline V gene, CDR1 is LNHDA and CDR2 is SQIVND (reference sequence). Deletions cut 1 base from V and 6 bases from J, with 15 bases between. This CDR3 comprises 15 residues. CDR3 amino acids: CASSIGYGGVNGYTF. CDR3 nucleotide sequence: TGTGCCAGTAGTATAGGGTACGGGGGAGTGAATGGCTACACCTTC.

The genes are TRBV15 and TRBJ1-1, with unresolved D. CDR3 size: 13 residues. CDR1 LNHNV and CDR2 YYDKDF come from the germline V gene (reference sequence). V was clipped by 1 base and J by 8 bases, with 11 bases between them. The CDR3 coding sequence is TGTGCCACCAGCAGAGCTGCAGGCTCAGAAGCTTTCTTT. This translates into CATSRAAGSEAFF.

This chain connects TRBV7-2 to TRBJ1-5, with 8 bases fitting TRBD1. There are 16 residues in the CDR3. Germline V gene lookup returns CDR1 SGHTA and CDR2 FQGNSA. The trim removed 4 bases at V and 5 bases at J, leaving 10 bases unmatched. CDR3 sequence: CASSYVGQGAYQPQHF. The CDR3 DNA sequence: TGTGCCAGCAGCTACGTAGGCCAGGGGGCATATCAGCCCCAGCATTTT. The complete variable domain, with remaining parts taken from reference TRBV7-2 and TRBJ1-5, reads GAGVSQSPSNKVTEKGKDVELRCDPISGHTALYWYRQSLGQGLEFLIYFQGNSAPDKSGLPSDRFSAERTGGSVSTLTIQRTQQEDSAVYLCASSYVGQGAYQPQHFGDGTRLSIL.

The J gene is TRBJ2-7, the V gene TRBV7-6, with a possible D match to TRBD1 (6 bases). Trimming stripped 5 bases from V and 5 bases from J, with 16 bases between. Germline assignment: CDR1 SGHVS and CDR2 FNYEAQ. This CDR3 has 14 amino acids. The CDR3 sequence is CASSNPGTGHEQYF. DNA for the CDR3: TGTGCCAGCAGCAACCCTGGCACAGGGCACGAGCAGTACTTC.

J is TRBJ1-2 and V is TRBV19; 7 positions agree with TRBD1. The CDR3 consists of 14 residues. Germline assignment: CDR1 LNHDA and CDR2 SQIVND (reference sequence). J lost 7 bases, V lost 6 bases, and 11 bases had no gene match. CDR3 bases: TGTGCCAGTAGAATTATAGGGGGCATCGGTGGCTACACCTTC. It translates to CASRIIGGIGGYTF.

The J gene is TRBJ2-5, the V gene TRBV4-1, with 11 bases aligning to TRBD2. The J segment lost 1 base and the V segment lost 4 bases, leaving 2 bases of the junction unmatched. Germline V gene sequence: CDR1 MGHRA, CDR2 YSYEKL. The CDR3 totals 15 residues. The CDR3 is CASSLGLAVQETQYF. The CDR3 DNA reads as TGCGCCAGCAGCCTGGGACTAGCGGTCCAAGAGACCCAGTACTTC.

The chain carries TRBV5-1 and TRBJ2-3, with TRBD2 identical over 7 bases. There are 17 residues in the CDR3. The germline V gene has CDR1 SGHRS and CDR2 YFSETQ. V shed 0 bases and J 1 base; nucleotides not matched to a gene: 8. DNA for the CDR3: TGCGCCAGCAGCTTGGAGTCGGCTACTAGCGGCACAGATACGCAGTATTTT. It translates to CASSLESATSGTDTQYF.

The DNA for the CDR3 is TGTGCCAGCACTGGAGGACAGGGAGGTCGAGCTTTCTTT. It codes for CASTGGQGGRAFF. This chain connects TRBV11-3 to TRBJ1-1; 8 bases agree with TRBD1. With V trimmed by 7 bases and J by 10 bases, 11 bases remained unmatched. CDR3 length equals 13 residues. Per the germline V gene, CDR1 is SGHNT and CDR2 is YENEEA.

J is TRBJ2-7 and V is TRBV28; D call uncertain. The CDR3 contains 14 residues. V was cut by 5 bases and J by 3 bases, with 14 bases left in between. Looked up from germline, CDR1 is MDHEN and CDR2 is SYDVKM. The CDR3 DNA sequence: TGTGCCAGCAGTACCCCCGTAAGAGGCTACGAGCAGTACTTC. Its translation is CASSTPVRGYEQYF. Full variable domain (remainder filled in from reference TRBV28 and TRBJ2-7): DVKVTQSSRYLVKRTGEKVFLECVQDMDHENMFWYRQDPGLGLRLIYFSYDVKMKEKGDIPEGYSVSREKKERFSLILESASTNQTSMYLCASSTPVRGYEQYFGPGTRLTVT.

The chain joins TRBV9 to TRBJ2-5; weak D call: TRBD1 (6 bases). Trimming stripped 1 base from V and 4 bases from J, with 11 bases between. The CDR3 is 14 residues long. The V gene's germline CDR1 is SGDLS and CDR2 YYNGEE. CDR3 sequence: CASSVKGVGETQYF. CDR3 sequence (DNA): TGTGCCAGCAGCGTAAAGGGGGTCGGAGAGACCCAGTACTTC. Based on the CDR3 plus reference TRBV9 and TRBJ2-5, the full variable domain is DSGVTQTPKHLITATGQRVTLRCSPRSGDLSVYWYQQSLDQGLQFLIQYYNGEERAKGNILERFSAQQFPDLHSELNLSSLELGDSALYFCASSVKGVGETQYFGPGTRLLVL.

The chain is built from TRBV30 and TRBJ2-5; no reliable D call. The closer fit of TRBJ2-7 to the DNA end suggests the J call may be wrong. The CDR3 totals 11 residues. Germline V lookup: CDR1 GTSNPN, CDR2 SVGIG (reference sequence). CDR3 nucleotides: TGTGCCTGGATCACCATCTACGAGCAGTACTTC. Amino acids: CAWITIYEQYF.

On this clone: A read error may produce the germline difference seen at one junction end. The chain employs TRBV19 and TRBJ1-2; weak D call: TRBD1 (5 bases). The CDR3 is 15 residues long. Germline lookup yields CDR1 LNHDA and CDR2 SQIVND (reference sequence). Here the CDR3 DNA reads TGTGCCAGTAGTATAGATCTAGACAGCATTTATGGCTACACCTTT. This codes for CASSIDLDSIYGYTF.

The rearrangement links TRBV25-1 to TRBJ1-1, with D uncertain. Germline V gene lookup returns CDR1 MGHDK and CDR2 SYGVNS. This CDR3 spans 13 amino acids. V was pared by 6 bases and J by 0 bases, with 8 bases between. The CDR3 protein is CASSSYMNTEAFF. CDR3 bases: TGTGCCAGCAGCAGTTATATGAACACTGAAGCTTTCTTT.